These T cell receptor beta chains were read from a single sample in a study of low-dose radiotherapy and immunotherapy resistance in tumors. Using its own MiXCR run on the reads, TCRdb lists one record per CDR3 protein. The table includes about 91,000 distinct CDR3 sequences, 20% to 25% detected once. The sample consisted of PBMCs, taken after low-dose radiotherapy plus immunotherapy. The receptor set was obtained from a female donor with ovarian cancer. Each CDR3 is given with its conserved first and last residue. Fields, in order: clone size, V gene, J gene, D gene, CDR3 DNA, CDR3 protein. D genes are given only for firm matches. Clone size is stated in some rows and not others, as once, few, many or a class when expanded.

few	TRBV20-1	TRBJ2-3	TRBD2	TGCAGTGCTACCGGGACTAGCGGCACAGATACGCAGTATTTT	CSATGTSGTDTQYF
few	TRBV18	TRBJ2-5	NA	TGTGCCAGCTCACGCGGAGAGACCCAGTACTTC	CASSRGETQYF
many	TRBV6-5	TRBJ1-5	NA	TGTGCCAGCAGTTACTCAGGGGCCAGGGGAGAGGGGCCCCAGCATTTT	CASSYSGARGEGPQHF
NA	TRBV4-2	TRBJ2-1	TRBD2	TGTGCCAGCAGCCAGGAGCGGGGGGGCCGGAATGAGCAGTTCTTC	CASSQERGGRNEQFF
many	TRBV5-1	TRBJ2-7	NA	TGCGCCAGCAGCTTAAGGGATTATGGGGTGGGCGCGACCTCCTACGAGCAGTACTTC	CASSLRDYGVGATSYEQYF
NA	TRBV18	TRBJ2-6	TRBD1	TGTGCCAGCTCACAAGGGACAGTCTCTGGGGCCAACGTCCTGACTTTC	CASSQGTVSGANVLTF
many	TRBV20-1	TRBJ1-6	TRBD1	TGCAGTGCTAGAGCCCCGGGACAGATGTCGGCGTCCTATAATTCACCCCTCCACTTT	CSARAPGQMSASYNSPLHF
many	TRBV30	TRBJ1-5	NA	TGTGCCTGGAGTGGCAGGAGCAATCAGCCCCAGCATTTT	CAWSGRSNQPQHF
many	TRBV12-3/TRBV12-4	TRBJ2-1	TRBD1	TGTGCCAGCAGATCCGGGTCGGGACAGGGTCGGAATGAGCAGTTCTTC	CASRSGSGQGRNEQFF
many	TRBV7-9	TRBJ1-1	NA	TGTGCCAGCAGCTTAACGACCCAGAACACTGAAGCTTTCTTT	CASSLTTQNTEAFF
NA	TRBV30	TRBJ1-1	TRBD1	TGTGCCTGGAGACCTAACCCTCAGGGACAGGGGGCCTTGCCGAACACTGAAGCTTTCTTT	CAWRPNPQGQGALPNTEAFF
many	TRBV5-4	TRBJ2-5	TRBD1	TGTGCCAGCAGCTCCGAGGGGGCCTCGGGAGAGACCCAGTACTTC	CASSSEGASGETQYF
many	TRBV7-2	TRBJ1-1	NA	TGTGCCAGCAGCTTAAAGGCGACTGAAGCTTTCTTT	CASSLKATEAFF
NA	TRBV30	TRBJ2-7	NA	TGTGCCTGGAGTGTAGGTGTGGGAGGAAGCGAGCAGTACTTC	CAWSVGVGGSEQYF
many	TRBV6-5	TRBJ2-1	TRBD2	TGTGCCAGCAGTTACATTCCGCTAGCGGGAGGTTACAATGAGCAGTTCTTC	CASSYIPLAGGYNEQFF
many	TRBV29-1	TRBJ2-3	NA	TGCAGCGTTGAAAAGGGAGATACGCAGTATTTT	CSVEKGDTQYF
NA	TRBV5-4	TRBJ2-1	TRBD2	TGTGCCAGCAGCTTGGGGGCAGCGGGAGGGCCTAATGAGCAGTTCTTC	CASSLGAAGGPNEQFF
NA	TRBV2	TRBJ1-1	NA	TGTGCCAGCAGTGTTAGGGCGTCCACTGAAGCTTTCTTT	CASSVRASTEAFF
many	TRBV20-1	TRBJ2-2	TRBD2	TGCAGTGCTAGTTCGGGGGGGGGCACCGGGGAGCTGTTTTTT	CSASSGGGTGELFF
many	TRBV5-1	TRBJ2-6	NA	TGCGCCAGCAGCTCGTTTCAACAGGGCACTGGGGCCAACGTCCTGACTTTC	CASSSFQQGTGANVLTF
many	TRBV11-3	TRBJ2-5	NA	TGTGCCAGCAGCTTCATGGTAGAGACCCAGTACTTC	CASSFMVETQYF
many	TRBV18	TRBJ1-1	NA	TGTGCCAGCTCACCCCCCTCCGGGGGGAGAGTTGCTGAAGCTTTCTTT	CASSPPSGGRVAEAFF
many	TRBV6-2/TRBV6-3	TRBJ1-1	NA	TGTGCCAGCAGTTACGGGACTGAAACTGAAGCTTTCTTT	CASSYGTETEAFF
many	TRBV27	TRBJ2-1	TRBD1	TGTGCCAGCAGTGCAGACAGGGAACTCTCCTACAATGAGCAGTTCTTC	CASSADRELSYNEQFF
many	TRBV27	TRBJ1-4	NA	TGTGCCAGCAGTTCAGGACAGCCTAATGAAAAACTGTTTTTT	CASSSGQPNEKLFF
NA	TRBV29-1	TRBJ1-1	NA	TGCAGCGTTCCGGCTCGGGGGACTGAAGCTTTCTTT	CSVPARGTEAFF
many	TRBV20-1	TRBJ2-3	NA	TGCAGTGCTAGAGATGGGGATACGCAGTATTTT	CSARDGDTQYF
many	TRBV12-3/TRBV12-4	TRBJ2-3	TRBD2	TGTGCCAGCAGCTCACTAGGACTAGCGGGAGGGACCCCAGATACGCAGTATTTT	CASSSLGLAGGTPDTQYF
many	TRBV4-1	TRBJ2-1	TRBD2	TGTGCCAGCAGCCCTCGGGGACTAGCGGGGGGCAATGAGCAGTTCTTC	CASSPRGLAGGNEQFF
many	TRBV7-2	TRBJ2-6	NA	TGTGCCAGCAGCTTAGCGCCGGCCCAGGGTGACTCTGGGGCCAACGTCCTGACTTTC	CASSLAPAQGDSGANVLTF
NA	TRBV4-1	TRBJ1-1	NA	TGCGCCAGCAGCCAAGAGGGGGTACTGAACACTGAAGCTTTCTTT	CASSQEGVLNTEAFF
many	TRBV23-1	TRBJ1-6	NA	TGCGCCAGCAGTCAGAAGATGGGGGCACCCCTCCACTTT	CASSQKMGAPLHF
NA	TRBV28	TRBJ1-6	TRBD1	TGTGCCAGGACAGGGCGCGTCTCACCCCTCCACTTT	CARTGRVSPLHF
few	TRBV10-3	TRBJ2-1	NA	TGTGCCATCAGTGACGGGGGCCGGGTCGCCCGAGGCTCCTACAATGAGCAGTTCTTC	CAISDGGRVARGSYNEQFF
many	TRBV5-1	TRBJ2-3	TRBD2	TGCGCCAGCAGCTTTCCCAGCGGGGGGGGCACAGATACGCAGTATTTT	CASSFPSGGGTDTQYF
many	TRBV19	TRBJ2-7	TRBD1	TGTGCCAGTAGTACACGGGACAGCAACTCCTACGAGCAGTACTTC	CASSTRDSNSYEQYF
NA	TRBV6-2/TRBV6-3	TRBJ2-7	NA	TGTGCCAGCAGGTCGGCCTTCTACGAGCAGTACTTC	CASRSAFYEQYF
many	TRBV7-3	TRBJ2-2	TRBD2	TGTGCCAGCAGCCTTAGCGGGGGGAGCACCGGGGAGCTGTTTTTT	CASSLSGGSTGELFF
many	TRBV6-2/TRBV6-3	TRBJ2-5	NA	TGTGCCAGCAGTGAGAGGGGAGTCGGGGAGACCCAGTACTTC	CASSERGVGETQYF
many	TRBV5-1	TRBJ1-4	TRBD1	TGCGCCAGCAGCTTGGAATCGGGACAGGCTGAAAAACTGTTTTTT	CASSLESGQAEKLFF
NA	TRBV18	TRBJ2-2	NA	TGTGCCAGCTCACCACGACAGGCGAACACCGGGGAGCTGTTTTTT	CASSPRQANTGELFF